The entry below describes one T cell receptor beta chain. Which antigen it targets is not known. No base quality information exists; no much larger clone differs at one position. These data are taken from a study of cytomegalovirus exposure and HLA in healthy donors (dated by TCRdb to about 2017). About the full investigation: A later analysis indicated that the 90 to 150 validation repertoires were generated on the platform also employed for the approximately 700 repertoires of the first cohort. The study was designed to test whether signatures of past pathogen exposure could be identified by cataloging public T cell receptors. In addition to the first cohort of roughly 700 subjects, a separate validation cohort of approximately 130 different subjects was used. High-throughput TCR immunosequencing, statistical association of individual TCRs with disease status, and machine learning were combined to predict cytomegalovirus infection status. Results the study describes overall, beyond this receptor: In vitro tests confirmed that a few of the cytomegalovirus-associated TCR beta chains recognize cytomegalovirus antigens. While some public TCRs were present in many individuals, most TCR sequences turned up only very rarely across donors. In both the original and validation cohorts, the classifier was reported to diagnose cytomegalovirus status with high specificity and sensitivity. According to the authors, the approach could potentially be generalized to other disease states and immunological phenotypes. A total of 164 TCR beta chains were listed by the study as associated with cytomegalovirus. Subsequent analysis determined that TCRs grouped into clusters in the first cohort also showed a tendency toward co-occurrence across the 120 or so validation repertoires, and about 94% of cluster scores exceeded 0. All 120 or so repertoires were used to score co-occurrence in the validation cohort in a later analysis, because that analysis had no HLA typing for the cohort.

Donors formed part of the validation cohort, which comprised approximately 130 subjects and was distinct from the first cohort of 550 to 850 subjects. The library was made by the immunoSEQ multiplex PCR assay. As for the authors' bioinformatics: To diagnose cytomegalovirus status from the catalog of TCR beta chain sequences, a statistical classification framework was built. Sourced from immuneACCESS, this table was stored by TCRdb with only in-frame sequences that have V and J called. A share of the clones is absent; for the studies checked, an unresolved V gene accounts for under half, and the remainder has no known explanation. Clonal size and the V and J genes are those of that table, whereas D and trimming came from the DNA. The sample table contains around 250,000 clones; only one count was recorded for nearly 90% of them. The ten top clones hold less than 0.4% of the sample. The CDR3 numbers 17 residues from cysteine through phenylalanine. The retained sequence is limited to the CDR3, 51 bases, with the frame set at the first base. V loses 4 bases of germline sequence and J loses 6 bases, and the interval between the two ends is 20 bases. The CDR1 and CDR2 encoded by the germline V gene (reference sequence) are SGHNT and YYREEE.

The sequence joins TRBV5-4 to TRBJ1-6; TRBD1 is a weak D gene call, 5 bases matching. The sequencing sample was made of PBMCs. This TCR was sampled from a woman in her late teens or twenties in good health and CMV-seronegative. In nucleotides, the sequence is TGTGCCAGCAGCCCGCCGCGGGGGTTGGGGAGTAATTCACCCCTCCACTTT. This yields the protein CASSPPRGLGSNSPLHF.